The entry that follows covers one T cell receptor beta chain sequence. Its cognate antigen is unknown. Repeated repertoire sampling spanned the course of chemoradiotherapy. Profiling relied on immunoSEQ multiplex PCR, and the TCRdb table lists in-frame clones only, not all of them. The table lists some 12,000 clones, around 81% of them singletons. These data are taken from a study of chemoradiotherapy in HPV16-positive cancers. Study-level findings and limits: Functional assays defining HPV-specific T cells used only a couple of HPV16-positive patients. Candidate HPV-specific clones and E7-related TCR motifs grew in tumor during treatment.

In germline, CDR1 is SGHKS, CDR2 YYEKEE (reference sequence). This CDR3 region has 16 residues. V was pared by 1 base and J by 1 base, with 14 bases between. Sampling took place from a patient who underwent chemoradiotherapy. The V gene is TRBV5-5, the J gene TRBJ1-1; maybe TRBD1 (5 bases). The source of this sequence is a human donor with HPV-associated anogenital cancer. CDR3 in amino acids: CASSLTPATGNTEAFF. The DNA of the CDR3 is TGTGCCAGCAGCTTGACCCCCGCCACAGGGAACACTGAAGCTTTCTTT.